The present TCR beta chain was sequenced within a study of T cells in tuberculosis. TCRdb keeps only in-frame clones here, not all; method: immunoSEQ multiplex PCR. The sample records tens of thousands of clones, 90% to 95% being singletons. This CDR3 has 13 residues. V was shortened by 6 bases and J by 7 bases, with 15 bases between the two germline ends. Germline loops: CDR1 ENHRY, CDR2 SYGVKD. Time point of the sample: new active TB diagnosis, blood taken before or within 7 days of starting treatment. This receptor was obtained from an adult with tuberculosis. The sample here was PBMCs, taken at tuberculosis diagnosis. The V call is TRBV10-3, the J call TRBJ1-2; weak D call: TRBD1 (6 bases). The chain's CDR3 is CAIRETGFSGYTF. CDR3 coding DNA: TGTGCCATCAGAGAAACAGGGTTTAGTGGCTACACCTTC.